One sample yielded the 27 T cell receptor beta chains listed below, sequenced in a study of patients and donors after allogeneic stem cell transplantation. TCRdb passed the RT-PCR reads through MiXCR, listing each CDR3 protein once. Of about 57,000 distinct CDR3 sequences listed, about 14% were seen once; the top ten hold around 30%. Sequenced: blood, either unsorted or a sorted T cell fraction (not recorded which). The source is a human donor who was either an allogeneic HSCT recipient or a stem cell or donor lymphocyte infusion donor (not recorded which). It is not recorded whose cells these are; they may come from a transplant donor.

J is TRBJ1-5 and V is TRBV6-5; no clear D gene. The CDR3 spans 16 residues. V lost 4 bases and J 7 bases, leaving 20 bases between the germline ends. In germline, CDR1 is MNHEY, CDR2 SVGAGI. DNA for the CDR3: TGTGCCAGCAGTTCAGGTCAAGTAAGGGCTGGGCAGCCCCAGCATTTT. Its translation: CASSSGQVRAGQPQHF.

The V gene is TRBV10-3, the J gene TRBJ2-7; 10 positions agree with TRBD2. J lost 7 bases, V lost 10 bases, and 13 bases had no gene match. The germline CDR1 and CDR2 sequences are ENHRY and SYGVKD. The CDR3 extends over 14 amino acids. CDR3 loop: CATRLLAGPSEQYF. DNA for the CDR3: TGTGCCACTCGCCTACTAGCGGGACCTTCGGAGCAGTACTTC.

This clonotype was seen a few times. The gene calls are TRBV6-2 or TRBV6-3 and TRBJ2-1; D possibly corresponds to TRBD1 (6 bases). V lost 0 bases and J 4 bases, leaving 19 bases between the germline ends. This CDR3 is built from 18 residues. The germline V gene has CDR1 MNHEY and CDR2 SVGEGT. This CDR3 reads CASSYSTGWAPIYNEQFF. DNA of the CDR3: TGTGCCAGCAGTTACTCAACAGGGTGGGCACCCATATACAATGAGCAGTTCTTC.

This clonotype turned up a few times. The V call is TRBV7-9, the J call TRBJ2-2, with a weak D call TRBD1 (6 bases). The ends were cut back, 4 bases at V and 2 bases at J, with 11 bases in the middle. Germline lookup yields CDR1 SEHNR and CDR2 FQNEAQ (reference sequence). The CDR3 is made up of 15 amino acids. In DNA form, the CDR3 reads TGTGCCAGCAGCTCAGGGGATCTAAACACCGGGGAGCTGTTTTTT. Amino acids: CASSSGDLNTGELFF.

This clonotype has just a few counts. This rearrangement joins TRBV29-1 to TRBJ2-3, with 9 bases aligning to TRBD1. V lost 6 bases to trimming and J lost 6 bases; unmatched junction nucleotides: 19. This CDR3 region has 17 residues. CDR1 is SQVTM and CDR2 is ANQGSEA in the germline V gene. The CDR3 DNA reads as TGCAGCGTGACGGTCCGGGGACAGGGACCTCTCAGGGATACGCAGTATTTT. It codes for CSVTVRGQGPLRDTQYF.

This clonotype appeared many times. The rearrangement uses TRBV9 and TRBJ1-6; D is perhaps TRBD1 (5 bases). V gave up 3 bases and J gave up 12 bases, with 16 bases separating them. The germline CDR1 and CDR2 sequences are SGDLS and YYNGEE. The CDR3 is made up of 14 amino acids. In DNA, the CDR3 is TGTGCCAGCAGCGACCCCGGGGCCAAGGGACCCCTCCACTTT. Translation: CASSDPGAKGPLHF. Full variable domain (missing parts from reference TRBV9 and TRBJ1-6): DSGVTQTPKHLITATGQRVTLRCSPRSGDLSVYWYQQSLDQGLQFLIQYYNGEERAKGNILERFSAQQFPDLHSELNLSSLELGDSALYFCASSDPGAKGPLHFGNGTRLTVT.

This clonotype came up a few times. In nucleotides, the CDR3 is TGTGCCAGCTCACAATCGGGGGATAATTCACCCCTCCACTTT. Its translation is CASSQSGDNSPLHF. V usage is TRBV18 and J usage is TRBJ1-6; TRBD1 is a possible D gene (5 bases). Trimming shortened V by 4 bases and J by 5 bases, and 9 bases separated the two germline ends. The CDR3 runs to 14 residues. Germline V gene lookup returns CDR1 KGHSH and CDR2 LQKENI. The full variable domain, its missing parts supplied by reference TRBV18 and TRBJ1-6, is NAGVMQNPRHLVRRRGQEARLRCSPMKGHSHVYWYRQLPEEGLKFMVYLQKENIIDESGMPKERFSAEFPKEGPSILRIQQVVRGDSAAYFCASSQSGDNSPLHFGNGTRLTVT.

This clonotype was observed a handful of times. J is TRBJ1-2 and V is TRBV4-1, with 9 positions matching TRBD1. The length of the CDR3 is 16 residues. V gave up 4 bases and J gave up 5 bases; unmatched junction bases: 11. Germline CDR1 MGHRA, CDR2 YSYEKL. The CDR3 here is CASSPSRDRDYYGYTF. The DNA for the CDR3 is TGCGCCAGCAGCCCCTCCCGGGACAGGGACTATTATGGCTACACCTTC.

CDR3 residues: CASSFGDQPQHF. The DNA of the CDR3 is TGTGCCAGCAGCTTTGGAGATCAGCCCCAGCATTTT. This chain connects TRBV7-9 to TRBJ1-5; D unclear. CDR3 length: 12 residues. V lost 3 bases and J 5 bases, leaving 5 bases between the germline ends. The germline CDR1 and CDR2 sequences are SEHNR and FQNEAQ (reference sequence).

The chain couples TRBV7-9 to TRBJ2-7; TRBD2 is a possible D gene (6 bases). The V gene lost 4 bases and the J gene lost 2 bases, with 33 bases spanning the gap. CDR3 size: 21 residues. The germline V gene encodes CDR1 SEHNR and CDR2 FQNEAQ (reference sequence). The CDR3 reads CASSSDGLEGGLRSGPYEQYF. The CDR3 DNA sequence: TGTGCCAGCAGCTCTGACGGATTGGAGGGAGGCCTCCGATCTGGCCCCTACGAGCAGTACTTC.

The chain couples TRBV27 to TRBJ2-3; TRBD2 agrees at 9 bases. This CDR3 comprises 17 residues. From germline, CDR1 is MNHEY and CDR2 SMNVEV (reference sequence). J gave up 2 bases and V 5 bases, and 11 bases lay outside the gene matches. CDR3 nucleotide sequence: TGTGCCAGCAGTACCCCAAGACTAGCGGACTACACAGATACGCAGTATTTT. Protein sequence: CASSTPRLADYTDTQYF.

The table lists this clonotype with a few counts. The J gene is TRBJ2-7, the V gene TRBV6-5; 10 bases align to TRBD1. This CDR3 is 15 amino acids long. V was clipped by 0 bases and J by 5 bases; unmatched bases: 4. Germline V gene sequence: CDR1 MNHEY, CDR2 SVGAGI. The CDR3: CASSYSTGGGDEQYF. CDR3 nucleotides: TGTGCCAGCAGTTACTCGACAGGGGGCGGTGACGAGCAGTACTTC.

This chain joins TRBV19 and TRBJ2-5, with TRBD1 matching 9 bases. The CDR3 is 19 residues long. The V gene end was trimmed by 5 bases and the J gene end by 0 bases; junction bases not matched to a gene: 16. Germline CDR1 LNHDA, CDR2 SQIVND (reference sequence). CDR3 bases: TGTGCCAGTAGTCCCTCCGGGACAGGGAGATTTAGGTACCAAGAGACCCAGTACTTC. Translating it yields CASSPSGTGRFRYQETQYF.

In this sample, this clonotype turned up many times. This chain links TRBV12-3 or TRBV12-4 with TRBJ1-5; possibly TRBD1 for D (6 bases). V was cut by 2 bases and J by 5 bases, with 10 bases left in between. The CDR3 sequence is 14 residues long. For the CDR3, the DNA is TGTGCCAGCAGTTTATACAGGGAGGATCAGCCCCAGCATTTT. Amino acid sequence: CASSLYREDQPQHF.

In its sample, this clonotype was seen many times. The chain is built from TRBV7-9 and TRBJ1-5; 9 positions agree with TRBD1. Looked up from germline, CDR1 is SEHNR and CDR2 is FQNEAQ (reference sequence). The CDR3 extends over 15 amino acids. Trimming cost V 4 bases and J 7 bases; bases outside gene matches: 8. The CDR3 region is CASSSGQGRGQPQHF. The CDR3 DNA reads TGTGCCAGCAGCTCGGGACAGGGTAGAGGACAGCCCCAGCATTTT. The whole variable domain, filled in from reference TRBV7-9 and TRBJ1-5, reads DTGVSQNPRHKITKRGQNVTFRCDPISEHNRLYWYRQTLGQGPEFLTYFQNEAQLEKSRLLSDRFSAERPKGSFSTLEIQRTEQGDSAMYLCASSSGQGRGQPQHFGDGTRLSIL.

The CDR3 is CSPKSESYEQYF. CDR3 DNA sequence: TGCAGTCCCAAGTCGGAGTCCTACGAGCAGTACTTC. The V and J genes are TRBV20-1 and TRBJ2-7; D call uncertain. V dropped 8 bases and J dropped 1 base, with 12 bases sitting between them. The germline gives CDR1 DFQATT, CDR2 SNEGSKA (reference sequence). The CDR3 loop spans 12 amino acids.

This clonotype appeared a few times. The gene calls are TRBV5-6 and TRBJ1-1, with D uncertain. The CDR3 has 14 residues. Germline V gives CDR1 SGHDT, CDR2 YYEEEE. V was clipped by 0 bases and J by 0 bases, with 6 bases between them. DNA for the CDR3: TGTGCCAGCAGCTTGGGTCTCTTGAACACTGAAGCTTTCTTT. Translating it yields CASSLGLLNTEAFF.

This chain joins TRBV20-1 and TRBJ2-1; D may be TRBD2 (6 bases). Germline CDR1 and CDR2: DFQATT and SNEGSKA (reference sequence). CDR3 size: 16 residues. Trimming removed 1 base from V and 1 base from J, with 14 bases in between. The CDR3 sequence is CSARVPRLGSYNEQFF. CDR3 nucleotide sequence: TGCAGTGCTAGAGTACCCAGACTAGGGTCCTACAATGAGCAGTTCTTC.

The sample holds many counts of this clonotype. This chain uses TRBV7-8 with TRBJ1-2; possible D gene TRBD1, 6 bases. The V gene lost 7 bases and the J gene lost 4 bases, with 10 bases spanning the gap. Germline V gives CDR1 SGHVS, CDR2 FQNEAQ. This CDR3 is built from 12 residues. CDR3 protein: CASTDRSYGYTF. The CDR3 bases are TGTGCCAGCACCGACAGGTCCTATGGCTACACCTTC.

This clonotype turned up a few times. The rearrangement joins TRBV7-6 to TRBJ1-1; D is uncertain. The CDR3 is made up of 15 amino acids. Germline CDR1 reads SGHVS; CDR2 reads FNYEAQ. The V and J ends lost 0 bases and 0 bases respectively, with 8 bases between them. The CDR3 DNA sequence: TGTGCCAGCAGCTTAGCGATCGCTATGAACACTGAAGCTTTCTTT. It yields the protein CASSLAIAMNTEAFF.

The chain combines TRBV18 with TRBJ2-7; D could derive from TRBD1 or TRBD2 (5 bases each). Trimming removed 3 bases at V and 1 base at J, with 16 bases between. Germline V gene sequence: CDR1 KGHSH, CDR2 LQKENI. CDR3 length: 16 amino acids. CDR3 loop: CASSPARWDGSYEQYF. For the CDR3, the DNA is TGTGCCAGCTCACCTGCCCGGTGGGACGGGTCCTACGAGCAGTACTTC.

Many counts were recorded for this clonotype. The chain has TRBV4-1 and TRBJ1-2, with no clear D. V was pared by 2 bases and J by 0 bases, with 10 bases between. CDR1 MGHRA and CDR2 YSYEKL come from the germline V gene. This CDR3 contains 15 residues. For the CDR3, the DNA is TGCGCCAGCAGCCAATGGTCCTCCTCTAACTATGGCTACACCTTC. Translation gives CASSQWSSSNYGYTF.

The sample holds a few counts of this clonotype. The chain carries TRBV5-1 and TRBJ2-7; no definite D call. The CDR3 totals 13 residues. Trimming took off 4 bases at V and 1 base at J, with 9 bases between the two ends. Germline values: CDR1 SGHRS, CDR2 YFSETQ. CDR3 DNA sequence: TGCGCCAGCAGCCTTACAGAATCCTACGAGCAGTACTTC. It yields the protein CASSLTESYEQYF.

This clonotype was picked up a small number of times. The CDR3 loop is CASSLAGGPGTQYF. CDR3 nucleotide sequence: TGTGCCAGCAGCTTAGCCGGGGGGCCCGGTACGCAGTATTTT. V gene TRBV7-2 combines with J gene TRBJ2-3; D possibly corresponds to TRBD2 (7 bases). Trimming left V 0 bases short and J 8 bases short, with 12 bases between. Germline V gives CDR1 SGHTA, CDR2 FQGNSA. This CDR3 region has 14 residues.

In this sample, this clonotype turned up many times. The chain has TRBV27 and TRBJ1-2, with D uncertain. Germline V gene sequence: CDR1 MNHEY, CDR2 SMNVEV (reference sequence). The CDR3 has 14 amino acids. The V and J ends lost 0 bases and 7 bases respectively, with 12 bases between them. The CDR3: CASSLSGVGFGYTF. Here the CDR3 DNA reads TGTGCCAGCAGTTTATCCGGGGTTGGTTTTGGCTACACCTTC.

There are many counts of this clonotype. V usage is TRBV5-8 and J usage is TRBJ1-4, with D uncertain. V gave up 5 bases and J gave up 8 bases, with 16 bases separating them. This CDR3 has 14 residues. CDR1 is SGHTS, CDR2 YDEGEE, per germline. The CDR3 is CASRPRTGREKLFF. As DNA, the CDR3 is TGTGCCAGCAGGCCACGAACCGGGCGCGAAAAACTGTTTTTT.

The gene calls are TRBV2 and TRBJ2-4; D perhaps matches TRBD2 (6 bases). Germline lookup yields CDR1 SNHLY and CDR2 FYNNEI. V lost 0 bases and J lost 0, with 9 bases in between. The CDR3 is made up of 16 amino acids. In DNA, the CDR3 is TGTGCCAGCAGTGAAGCAAAGGGACTAGCCAAAAACATTCAGTACTTC. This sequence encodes CASSEAKGLAKNIQYF.